This TCR beta chain is drawn from a study of T cell responses to AZD1222 COVID-19 vaccine. Study-level points and caveats: Donors were mostly white British, more females; clonal diversity possibly underestimated.

Comments on this clone: Its matching antigen is unknown.

TCRdb's copy holds only in-frame clones and misses some; the assay was immunoSEQ multiplex PCR. The sample lists under 150,000 clones; around 90% were seen once. Germline values: CDR1 MNHEY, CDR2 SVGEGT. This CDR3 comprises 15 residues. Trimming left V 2 bases short and J 4 bases short, with 9 bases between. The chain recombines TRBV6-2 or TRBV6-3 with TRBJ2-6; D might be TRBD1 (5 bases). This clonotype was sampled from an adult who received the AZD1222 COVID-19 vaccine. The sequencing used peripheral blood, collected 28 days after the second AZD1222 dose. For the CDR3, the DNA is TGTGCCAGCAGTTACAGGGGATACGGGGCCAACGTCCTGACTTTC. Its translation is CASSYRGYGANVLTF.